This note documents a single T cell receptor beta chain sequence. There is no known antigen for this receptor. Base qualities are missing; no much larger clone stands one base away. The entry originates in a study of cytomegalovirus exposure and HLA in healthy donors (dated by TCRdb to 2016 to 2017). For the study in its entirety: In an earlier analysis of roughly 500 of the donors, 250 to 350 Gb of sequence data and about 110 million unique TCR beta sequences from some 170 million T cells were reported. In a later genetic analysis, genome-wide SNP genotypes for about three fifths of the roughly 670 donors were used, and that subset was treated as a discovery cohort. Alongside the repertoire data, information on donor age, sex, ethnicity and CMV serostatus was compiled. About 300 gigabases of sequencing data and some 85 million unique TCR sequences were included in an early release covering roughly 700 HLA-typed donors. Because of strong linkage in the cohort, a few DR-DQ haplotypes were treated as single units for association and clustering. Of the roughly 430 genotyped donors, around 81% fell in the genetic ancestry cluster associated with self-reported Caucasian donors. Along with the roughly 610-subject first cohort, a separate validation cohort of around 110 different subjects was used. The T cell repertoires of 550 to 850 subjects were profiled by immunosequencing and related to cytomegalovirus serostatus. High-throughput TCR immunosequencing, statistical association of individual TCRs with disease status, and machine learning were combined to predict cytomegalovirus infection status. The study was designed to test whether signatures of past pathogen exposure could be identified by cataloging public T cell receptors. To decide whether each TCR beta V gene segment behaved as functional or pseudogenic, an earlier analysis of 587 of the donors relied on high-throughput TCR beta sequencing. To study patterns of TCR occurrence, a later analysis re-analyzed previously published TCR beta repertoires from just over 650 donors and added high-resolution HLA genotyping. On average, 235,054 unique TCR beta nucleotide sequences were sequenced per donor among roughly 430 genotyped donors of the cohort, with about 17% of those sequences being non-productive. HLA typing covered class I and class II loci at four-digit resolution. The number of typed donors differed by locus: about 620-630 for A, B, C, DRB1 and DQB1; some 500 for DQA1; 606 for DPA1; and around 450 for DPB1. All discovery cohort repertoires had been generated on a single sequencing platform. The later analysis used no new phenotypic data to find candidate immune exposures, relying instead on TCR beta sequences and their occurrence across donors. Study-wide conclusions, independent of this receptor: Sequencing depth was assumed to be roughly uniform across donors in the presence/absence analyses, though that assumption may not hold. Specific HLA alleles were associated with 15,000 to 20,000 TCR beta sequences at a false discovery rate of 0.05 in a later analysis. The authors suggested that the approach could potentially be extended to other disease states and immunological phenotypes. HLA typing was unavailable for some donors at each locus, so association tests used only the typed subset. The classifier was reported to diagnose cytomegalovirus status with high specificity and sensitivity in both the original cohort and the validation cohort. Compared with equally common non-associated chains, HLA-associated TCR beta chains in a later analysis were more clonally expanded and had lower generation probabilities. Immune exposure information for the cohort was limited to CMV serostatus. The cohort was sequenced for TCR beta chains only, and without alpha or paired-chain data the features that could be detected were limited. In vitro tests confirmed that three of the cytomegalovirus-associated TCR beta chains recognize cytomegalovirus antigens. A group of highly shared sequence variants was considered likely to be a technical artifact of the sequencing pipeline. In a later analysis, most CMV-associated TCR beta chains were found to appear HLA-restricted, with HLA associations seemingly driven largely by CMV exposure. An earlier analysis of approximately 530 of the donors showed that most TCR beta V segments appeared in productive rearrangements either about 87% or about 30% of the time, which broadly matched IMGT annotations. Most TCR sequences were observed very rarely across donors, whereas some public TCRs were present in many individuals. Correlated functional status among segregating V segments might reflect linkage disequilibrium, but an unknown experimental factor could not be ruled out. In a later analysis, the rate of TCR association differed among HLA loci, with DRB1 alleles having the most associated TCRs and HLA-C alleles having the fewest. An association between a missense DCLRE1C variant and V-gene and J-gene trimming of TCR beta chains was found in a later genetic analysis and replicated in an independent cohort. According to a later genetic analysis, donors in an Asian-associated ancestry cluster had fewer N-insertions in productive TCRs than the approximately 610-donor mean. A further reported finding was that TCR beta sequences accurately predicted the HLA-A and HLA-B alleles for most subjects in the first cohort. According to a later analysis, parvovirus B19, influenza, CMV and Epstein-Barr virus appeared linked to several top co-occurrence clusters. Assigning TCR associations to individual alleles was difficult when HLA alleles, especially DR and DQ, strongly co-occurred. Some IMGT-functional V segments, including TRBV6-2 and TRBV6-3, could not be distinguished by the 87-base-pair reads and were therefore excluded. Because counts were too low, about 18 rarely observed V segments, including chromosome 9 orphons, were excluded from the earlier analysis of 587 of the donors. The study gave a list of 150 to 200 TCR beta chains associated with cytomegalovirus.

The cohort was made up of hundreds of healthy bone marrow donors. Cohort members were all nominally healthy when sampled, although unrecorded immune exposures were likely present. The donor tested CMV seropositive, placing the donor among the 250 to 350 seropositive members of the cohort. Every donor gave a peripheral blood sample, and the peripheral blood mononuclear cells from that sample were used for TCR beta sequencing. The Qiagen DNeasy Blood Extraction Kit was used to extract genomic DNA from the blood cell samples. CDR1 and CDR2 are read off the germline V gene as MNHEY and SVGAGI. From cysteine to phenylalanine, the CDR3 is 15 amino acids long. The retained sequence is limited to the CDR3, 45 bases, with the frame set at the first base. V drops 7 bases and J drops 7 bases, leaving 19 bases in between. The library was generated by the immunoSEQ multiplex PCR assay. The multiplex PCR relied on a mix of 60 forward primers for TCR Vbeta segments and 13 reverse primers for TCR Jbeta segments. A multiplex PCR assay on genomic DNA amplified the CDR3 region of rearranged TCR beta genes. On the Illumina HiSeq System, the amplified TCR beta libraries were sequenced as 87-base-pair reads. The authors processed their data as follows. A later analysis counted about 80 million unique TCR beta chains across the 550 to 700 repertoires, and roughly 11 million of these chains were shared by at least two donors. A nearest-neighbor algorithm error-corrected the raw reads and collapsed the reads into unique sequences, merging closely related sequences to remove PCR and sequencing errors. V, D and J gene segments were assigned by aligning CDR3 sequences to IMGT reference sequences. Each retained sequence needed at least a six-nucleotide match to both a V gene segment and a J gene segment. Rearrangements were classified as productive when the CDR3 lacked stop codons and remained in frame with V and J, and all other rearrangements were classified as non-productive. CDR3 was defined according to IMGT convention as the region running from the second conserved V-encoded cysteine to the conserved J-encoded phenylalanine. The earlier analysis of fewer than 700 of the donors excluded sequences that lacked an unambiguous match to a single V gene segment. In an earlier analysis of 587 of the donors, V segments were called functional above 56.7% productive rearrangements and were called segregating when the between-donor standard deviation exceeded 5%. A statistical classification framework was built for diagnosing cytomegalovirus status from the catalog of TCR beta chain sequences. A later analysis assigned V and J genes by comparing TCR nucleotide sequences with IMGT/GENE-DB human TR gene sequences. The TCRdist pipeline was used in a later analysis to assign CDR3 sequences and most-parsimonious VDJ recombination scenarios. A later analysis defined each TCR beta chain by its CDR3 amino acid sequence plus V-gene family, and excluded reads lacking a unique V-gene family. As a way to deal with suspected cross-contamination and a sequencing artifact, a later analysis dropped roughly 620 nucleotide sequences that were highly shared and had low generation probability. In a later analysis, a clonal expansion index for each public chain was calculated from normalized within-repertoire ranks of inferred template counts. In a later analysis, generation probabilities were computed using a VDJ recombination model fitted to out-of-frame rearrangements, and the results were checked against IGoR. In a later analysis, TCR-TCR, TCR-HLA and TCR-CMV co-occurrence was scored with hypergeometric tests, and a repertoire-size bias correction was applied to TCR pairs. To estimate false discovery rates, a later analysis permuted the HLA or CMV assignments 20 times. In a later analysis, co-occurring TCRs were grouped with DBSCAN, and TCRdist sequence similarity was added when clustering was performed within HLA-allele-positive subsets. Repertoires with fewer than 30,000 or more than 120,000 public chains were left out of co-occurrence clustering, as were five repertoires with anomalous nucleotide sharing. Not all clones reach the TCRdb copy of this immuneACCESS table, which keeps in-frame sequences only. Checked studies attribute under half of the gap to unresolved V genes and leave the rest unexplained. The V and J calls and clone size come from that table; D and trimming were worked out from the DNA. The sample has about 140,000 clones on record, roughly 80% of them singletons. The ten largest account for under 4.5% of the sample.

This clonotype originated in a man aged 40-55 years in good health and CMV-seropositive. Sequenced material: PBMCs. The chain couples TRBV6-5 to TRBJ1-4; too little of a D gene remains to name it. The CDR3 is CASKVLDRRAEKLFF. The DNA is as follows: TGTGCCAGCAAGGTCCTAGATAGGCGGGCTGAAAAACTGTTTTTT.